This note documents a single T cell receptor (beta chain) sequence. Its recognized antigen is unknown. There are no base qualities to consult, and no much larger clone falls within one base. The CDR3 regions of human TCRbeta chains were analyzed by immunosequencing. From the authors' description of their analysis: Repertoire TCRs were checked for matches against a reference library of SARS-CoV-2-specific TCRs that had been generated using the MIRA antigen-specificity platform. Breadth was defined as the fraction of unique TCRs that were SARS-CoV-2-associated. Depth was defined as the fraction of total T cells that were SARS-CoV-2-associated. Each spike-specific TCR was assigned to its reactive spike region and to a CD4 or CD8 class using the MIRA data. Log10-transformed breadth and depth values were compared by one-way ANOVA with Sidak's multiple comparisons tests. As stored in TCRdb, this immuneACCESS dataset retains in-frame rearrangements with V and J assigned. A fraction of the clones does not appear; measured against another copy, unresolved V genes explain less than half of the discrepancy, and the remainder lacks a known reason. The DNA gave D and trimming, while V, J and clone size come from that table. The sample profile shows roughly 130,000 clones; 70% to 90% of them were found once. The ten largest clones capture approximately 6% of the sample.

The data were obtained in a study of T cell responses to AZD1222 COVID-19 vaccine (TCRdb year 2021). For the study in its entirety: AZD1222 recipients whose second dose came at about 4 weeks and those whose second dose came at about 12 weeks were combined into one group, since spike-specific TCR depth and breadth did not differ between the two schedules. Enrollment into the trials was organized by age into subgroups of 18-55, 56-69 and 70-plus years, and those subgroups contained approximately 150, 30 and 60 TCR-sequenced participants, respectively. A total of over 230 trial participants underwent TCR sequencing, of whom 200 to 220 received two doses of AZD1222 and some 25 received two doses of the MenACWY control vaccine. Results and caveats for the whole study, not just this receptor: Conclusions about previously exposed vaccinees are limited, since just five to seven AZD1222 recipients were seropositive for SARS-CoV-2 at baseline. Because no day 14 peak-response samples were available, the repertoires could be characterized only after the peak T cell response. Participants were mostly white British and included more females than males, and it was suggested by the authors that clonal diversity may have been underestimated. The 56-69-year group was small, and its depth increase did not reach significance, likely because of low power. CD4 TCRs associated with the vaccine covered the entire spike protein, and the dominant responses were in regions 160-218 and 743-854. After two AZD1222 doses, both the breadth and the depth of spike-specific TCRs were significantly higher than at day 0 and than in MenACWY recipients. Epitopes outside the regions mutated in the B.1.351 and B.1.1.7 variants were reportedly recognized by nearly half of the unique spike-specific TCRs.

The intended sense of this specimen's time point label: baseline before first vaccination. Vaccinee samples came from UK trials COV001 and COV002, including a single-blind randomized controlled phase 2/3 trial of AZD1222 (ChAdOx1 nCoV-19) in healthy adults. Trial participant PBMC samples were collected at day 0 and day 28 after the second dose for TCRbeta chain sequencing. The germline ends are 13 bases apart after V is trimmed by 3 bases and J by 4 bases. The germline V gene (reference sequence) sets CDR1 to LGHDT and CDR2 to YNNKEL. The CDR3 numbers 14 residues from cysteine through phenylalanine. Only the CDR3 part of the read is kept: 42 bases, read in frame from the first base.

The receptor comes from an adult in good health. Rearrangement joined TRBV3-1 (or the pseudogene TRBV3-2) to TRBJ2-7; the D gene assignment is perhaps TRBD1 or TRBD2, with each matching 5 bases. The material was peripheral blood, obtained on day 0 of AZD1222 vaccination. In nucleotides, the sequence is TGTGCCAGCAGCCAGGGGGTAAAGATATACGAGCAGTACTTC. Its protein is CASSQGVKIYEQYF.